This T cell receptor beta chain was obtained from a study of regulatory T cells in long-lasting Graves disease. Study summary: For under 3 months, newly diagnosed Graves' patients had been taking antithyroid drugs.

This CDR3 contains 14 residues. Germline V gene data show CDR1 as MNHEY and CDR2 as SVGEGT. V gave up 4 bases and J gave up 5 bases; unmatched junction bases: 3. Time point here: newly diagnosed GD, antithyroid drugs for less than 3 months. PBMCs were the source of the RNA used for TCR sequencing. Graves' disease diagnosis followed American Thyroid Association guidelines. Libraries of TCR beta came from iRepertoire HTBI primers plus Arm-PCR of CDR3 regions. TCRdb fed the multiplex PCR reads into MiXCR, producing one record per CDR3 protein. The sample records around 320,000 distinct CDR3 sequences, 16% being singletons. This clonotype occurred a few times. These data were also filed under a second study, of T cells in Graves' hyperthyroidism and ophthalmopathy.

The gene calls are TRBV6-2 or TRBV6-3 and TRBJ2-5, with 11 bases aligning to TRBD2. The TCR comes from a man in his forties with Graves disease. Sequencing was performed on peripheral blood mononuclear cells (PBMCs), taken at new diagnosis, from a patient treated with antithyroid drugs. This CDR3 reads CASSFVAGGETQYF. In DNA, the CDR3 is TGTGCCAGCAGTTTCGTAGCGGGGGGGGAGACCCAGTACTTC.